One and the same sample provided the 26 T cell receptor beta chains below, sequenced in a study of T cell repertoires in cytomegalovirus infection (dated by TCRdb to about 2019). What these receptors recognize is not known. The listed sequencing device is Illumina HiSeq 1500. TCRdb ran its own pipeline on the public reads, namely fastp trimming at Q25 and MiXCR clone calling, and kept in-frame beta chains. Merged by CDR3 protein, the rows form single entries marked with the most common genes and DNA. The sample records hundreds of thousands of distinct CDR3 sequences, about 44% of which are singletons. About 39% of the sample is taken by the ten largest. The sample's treatment or condition label, decoded: in vitro stimulation with specific CMV peptide epitopes to enrich CMV-specific T cells. The specimen comprised cultured PBMCs, sampled from culture after CMV antigen stimulation. These receptors all come from a human donor in good health (CMV status not recorded). Some clones in this sample may be carry-over from other donors' samples.

The rearrangement uses TRBV12-3 or TRBV12-4 and TRBJ1-6; no clear D gene. The CDR3 extends over 14 amino acids. V lost 7 bases and J 9 bases, leaving 16 bases between the germline ends. The CDR3 spells CASTFGDRGSPLHF. DNA for the CDR3: TGTGCCAGCACCTTCGGAGACCGGGGTTCACCCCTCCACTTT.

This clonotype was seen only once. This chain uses TRBV7-2 with TRBJ2-2; no clear D gene. The CDR3 length is 13 residues. Germline loops: CDR1 SGHTA, CDR2 FQGNSA. V was trimmed by 7 bases and J by 1 base, leaving 7 bases between them. The CDR3 bases are TGTGCCAGCACCCAGTGGAACACCGGGGAGCTGTTTTTT. As protein: CASTQWNTGELFF.

This clonotype was seen more than once but under ten times. The genes are TRBV20-1 and TRBJ2-5; D possibly matches TRBD1 or TRBD2 (6 bases each). V shed 1 base and J shed 5 bases, with 23 bases lying between them. Per germline, CDR1 DFQATT and CDR2 SNEGSKA (reference sequence). The CDR3 has 17 amino acids. CDR3 sequence: CSARGFRERGTMETQYF. The CDR3 bases are TGCAGTGCTAGAGGTTTCCGGGAGAGGGGGACAATGGAGACCCAGTACTTC.

The J gene is TRBJ2-5, the V gene TRBV12-5, with D possibly TRBD2 on 5 matching bases. Germline-derived CDR1 and CDR2 are LGHNT and FRNRAP. This CDR3 is built from 16 residues. Trimming left V 2 bases short and J 3 bases short, with 16 bases between. In DNA, the CDR3 is TGTGCTAGTGGTTTGCCCCGGGCGGACTCCGAAGAGACCCAGTACTTC. It translates to CASGLPRADSEETQYF.

V gene TRBV19 combines with J gene TRBJ2-7; 9 positions agree with TRBD1. The CDR3 runs 18 residues. CDR1 and CDR2 (germline): LNHDA, SQIVND (reference sequence). Trimming removed 4 bases from V and 1 base from J; junction bases left unmatched: 14. The DNA for the CDR3 is TGTGCCAGTAGTACGCGGGACAGGGCGTCTTTGGTGTCCTACGAGCAGTACTTC. Protein product: CASSTRDRASLVSYEQYF.

This chain links TRBV2 with TRBJ1-5; D gene unclear. The CDR3 length is 14 residues. Trimming pared 3 bases from V and 0 bases from J, leaving 6 bases between. CDR1 and CDR2 (germline): SNHLY, FYNNEI. The CDR3 DNA is TGTGCCAGCAGTGATCAGATTAGCAATCAGCCCCAGCATTTT. Protein sequence: CASSDQISNQPQHF.

V gene TRBV4-1 combines with J gene TRBJ2-1; D not resolved. CDR1 and CDR2 from the germline V gene are MGHRA and YSYEKL. The V and J ends lost 2 bases and 9 bases respectively, with 8 bases between them. The CDR3 covers 12 residues. The CDR3 coding sequence is TGCGCCAGCAGCCAACATGGCCGTGAGCAGTTCTTC. It translates to CASSQHGREQFF.

The rearrangement joins TRBV5-4 to TRBJ2-3, with TRBD1 matching over 8 bases. With 0 bases clipped from V and 6 bases from J, the junction kept 6 bases outside the gene matches. CDR1 and CDR2 from the germline V gene are SGHNT and YYREEE (reference sequence). The CDR3 extends over 15 amino acids. The CDR3 here is CASSLAAGGADTQYF. In DNA form, the CDR3 reads TGTGCCAGCAGCTTGGCGGCAGGGGGCGCGGATACGCAGTATTTT.

This clonotype was counted a few times. The rearrangement uses TRBV6-6 and TRBJ2-7; 8 bases fit TRBD1. Trimming removed 8 bases from V and 3 bases from J; junction bases left unmatched: 9. In germline, CDR1 is MNHNY, CDR2 SVGAGI (reference sequence). CDR3 size: 14 residues. The CDR3 DNA follows: TGTGCCAGCGGCGGGACAGGCGGAAACTACGAGCAGTACTTC. This codes for CASGGTGGNYEQYF.

The rearrangement joins TRBV7-2 to TRBJ2-5; possible D gene TRBD2, 6 bases. The ends were cut back, 5 bases at V and 5 bases at J, with 27 bases in the middle. Germline CDR1 is SGHTA and CDR2 is FQGNSA. The CDR3 runs 18 residues. CDR3 DNA sequence: TGTGCCAGCAGCCCACCGCTCGGGGACGGCGGGGTTTCTGAGACCCAGTACTTC. Amino acid sequence: CASSPPLGDGGVSETQYF.

This clonotype was found a few times. The rearrangement links TRBV6-6 to TRBJ1-4; D is unresolved. Per germline, CDR1 MNHNY and CDR2 SVGAGI (reference sequence). CDR3 size: 15 residues. V was pared by 3 bases and J by 5 bases, with 13 bases between. This CDR3 is CASSYAASGNEKLFF. The CDR3 DNA reads TGTGCCAGCAGTTATGCGGCCTCCGGCAATGAAAAACTGTTTTTT.

This clonotype occurred a few times. The rearrangement uses TRBV4-1 and TRBJ2-7; 10 bases map to TRBD1. CDR1 is MGHRA, CDR2 YSYEKL, per germline. V lost 4 bases to trimming and J lost 2 bases; unmatched junction nucleotides: 8. The CDR3 extends over 16 amino acids. The CDR3 nucleotides read TGCGCCAGCAGCCCCCCCGGGGACAGGGGTACCTACGAGCAGTACTTC. It codes for CASSPPGDRGTYEQYF.

The chain carries TRBV6-1 and TRBJ1-1, with TRBD1 identical over 8 bases. The CDR3 spans 13 residues. With 9 bases clipped from V and 3 bases from J, the junction kept 6 bases outside the gene matches. Germline CDR1 and CDR2: MNHNS and SASEGT. The DNA for the CDR3 is TGTGCCAGTCGGACAGGGAGGTACACTGAAGCTTTCTTT. It specifies CASRTGRYTEAFF.

This rearrangement joins TRBV7-2 to TRBJ1-1, with D uncertain. The CDR3 length is 15 residues. Trimming removed 5 bases from V and 1 base from J, with 14 bases in between. In germline, CDR1 is SGHTA, CDR2 FQGNSA. The CDR3 DNA reads TGTGCCAGCAGCGAAAAGCTTAGGCGGAACACTGAAGCTTTCTTT. It specifies CASSEKLRRNTEAFF.

This clonotype was seen a few times. This chain joins TRBV7-2 and TRBJ2-7; tentatively, D is TRBD2 (6 bases). The CDR3 is 13 amino acids. Germline assignment: CDR1 SGHTA and CDR2 FQGNSA. Trimming cost V 6 bases and J 2 bases, with 11 bases left between them. CDR3 in amino acids: CASRRGLAYEQYF. For the CDR3, the DNA is TGTGCCAGCAGGCGGGGACTCGCCTACGAGCAGTACTTC.

The V gene is TRBV5-4, the J gene TRBJ2-5; D may be TRBD1 (6 bases). This CDR3 contains 14 residues. Germline CDR1 reads SGHNT; CDR2 reads YYREEE (reference sequence). Deletions cut 4 bases from V and 0 bases from J, with 10 bases between. The CDR3: CASSKQGHQETQYF. The CDR3 coding sequence is TGTGCCAGCAGCAAACAGGGACACCAAGAGACCCAGTACTTC.

This clonotype was found a few times. The chain uses TRBV6-1 and TRBJ1-1; TRBD1 agrees at 8 bases. V was pared by 5 bases and J by 1 base, with 12 bases of the junction left unmatched. The CDR3 runs to 17 residues. Looked up from germline, CDR1 is MNHNS and CDR2 is SASEGT. The CDR3 DNA sequence: TGTGCCAGCAGTCCACGGACCCGACAGGGGTGGAACACTGAAGCTTTCTTT. Its translation: CASSPRTRQGWNTEAFF.

The chain employs TRBV11-2 and TRBJ2-7; the D gene is possibly TRBD2 (7 bases). This CDR3 spans 16 amino acids. Trimming stripped 1 base from V and 0 bases from J, with 13 bases between. Germline V CDR1 and CDR2: SGHAT, FQNNGV. In DNA form, the CDR3 reads TGTGCCAGCAGCTTAGGAGGGGGGGCACTCTCCTACGAGCAGTACTTC. Encoded protein: CASSLGGGALSYEQYF.

This clonotype was counted a single time. This chain joins TRBV12-3 or TRBV12-4 and TRBJ2-3; D is uncertain. V lost 4 bases and J 2 bases, leaving 7 bases between the germline ends. The CDR3 totals 13 residues. CDR3 region: CASSSRITDTQYF. The CDR3 DNA reads as TGTGCCAGCAGTTCCAGAATCACAGATACGCAGTATTTT.

The CDR3 sequence: CASSLGTLLETQYF. The CDR3 DNA is TGTGCCAGCAGCTTAGGGACCTTGCTGGAGACCCAGTACTTC. This chain uses TRBV7-2 with TRBJ2-5; D unclear. The CDR3 is 14 residues long. Trimming left V 1 base short and J 5 bases short, with 11 bases between. Germline values: CDR1 SGHTA, CDR2 FQGNSA. Full variable domain (outside the CDR3, taken from reference TRBV7-2 and TRBJ2-5): GAGVSQSPSNKVTEKGKDVELRCDPISGHTALYWYRQSLGQGLEFLIYFQGNSAPDKSGLPSDRFSAERTGGSVSTLTIQRTQQEDSAVYLCASSLGTLLETQYFGPGTRLLVL.

This chain joins TRBV5-4 and TRBJ1-1; 8 nucleotides align to TRBD1. Losses at the gene ends were 0 bases for V and 6 bases for J; bases not matched to a gene: 10. The CDR3 consists of 16 residues. Germline loops: CDR1 SGHNT, CDR2 YYREEE (reference sequence). The chain's CDR3 is CASSLGQGAYLAEAFF. CDR3 DNA sequence: TGTGCCAGCAGCTTGGGGCAGGGGGCGTATCTCGCTGAAGCTTTCTTT.

This clonotype was seen more than once but under ten times. The gene calls are TRBV7-8 and TRBJ2-7; D unclear. The CDR3 has 15 residues. V was shortened by 5 bases and J by 2 bases, with 16 bases between the two germline ends. CDR1 and CDR2 from the germline V gene are SGHVS and FQNEAQ. This CDR3 reads CASSPRRLLAYEQYF. CDR3 DNA: TGTGCCAGCAGCCCGCGTCGTTTGCTGGCCTACGAGCAGTACTTC.

The chain couples TRBV6-1 to TRBJ1-5; maybe TRBD1 (5 bases). Germline values: CDR1 MNHNS, CDR2 SASEGT. This CDR3 region has 14 residues. Trimming took off 4 bases at V and 3 bases at J, with 10 bases between the two ends. CDR3 coding DNA: TGTGCCAGCAGTGGGTGGGGGTACAATCAGCCCCAGCATTTT. This codes for CASSGWGYNQPQHF.

The chain links TRBV7-2 to TRBJ1-2, with a possible D match to TRBD1 (6 bases). The ends were cut back, 2 bases at V and 0 bases at J, with 13 bases in the middle. Germline CDR1 reads SGHTA; CDR2 reads FQGNSA. The CDR3 length is 16 residues. CDR3 region: CASSLRGQSANYGYTF. The CDR3, as DNA: TGTGCCAGCAGCTTACGGGGGCAGTCTGCTAACTATGGCTACACCTTC.

J is TRBJ2-2 and V is TRBV2, with a tentative D call TRBD2 (5 bases). Germline V gives CDR1 SNHLY, CDR2 FYNNEI. The CDR3 is 16 residues long. V lost 8 bases, J lost 2 bases, and 18 bases lay in between. The CDR3 protein is CASAREGSFNTGELFF. CDR3 coding DNA: TGTGCCAGCGCCCGCGAGGGCTCCTTTAACACCGGGGAGCTGTTTTTT.

The V call is TRBV7-2, the J call TRBJ2-5; the D is unclear. The CDR3 is 14 residues long. V was cut by 5 bases and J by 5 bases, with 15 bases left in between. The germline gives CDR1 SGHTA, CDR2 FQGNSA. The CDR3 sequence: CASSHFFSPETQYF. CDR3 coding DNA: TGTGCCAGCAGCCACTTTTTTAGCCCGGAGACCCAGTACTTC.